Listed here are 4 T cell receptor beta chains from one sample, sequenced in a study of Graves' ophthalmopathy and Graves' hyperthyroidism. Amplification of TCR beta CDR3 regions used RNA transcripts. A first-round RT-PCR used HTBI primers, followed by a second-round multiplex PCR. TCRdb used MiXCR to reprocess the multiplex PCR reads, holding one entry per CDR3 protein. The sample gives around 600,000 distinct CDR3 sequences, approximately 39% of which show up once; 3% to 3.5% is in the top ten. Sequenced sample: peripheral blood. These receptors all stem from an adult man with Graves' ophthalmopathy.

This clonotype was observed at least ten times. The chain has TRBV29-1 and TRBJ1-1; possible D gene TRBD1, 5 bases. This CDR3 region has 11 residues. Germline CDR1 SQVTM, CDR2 ANQGSEA. V gave up 8 bases and J gave up 3 bases, with 10 bases separating them. In nucleotides, the CDR3 is TGCAGCCTTGGGGGGGACACTGAAGCTTTCTTT. Its translation: CSLGGDTEAFF.

The rearrangement links TRBV4-1 to TRBJ2-5; 8 bases fit TRBD1. Germline loops: CDR1 MGHRA, CDR2 YSYEKL. The V segment lost 6 bases and the J segment 3 bases; nucleotides outside the gene matches: 15. The CDR3 is 17 amino acids. CDR3 nucleotide sequence: TGCGCCAGCAGTCGTCCTAAGGACAGGGTAGGTGAAGAGACCCAGTACTTC. Amino acids: CASSRPKDRVGEETQYF.

V is TRBV20-1 and J is TRBJ2-5; 15 bases are shared with TRBD2. CDR3 length equals 16 residues. Per the germline V gene, CDR1 is DFQATT and CDR2 is SNEGSKA (reference sequence). V was clipped by 5 bases and J by 4 bases; unmatched bases: 8. Here the CDR3 reads CSASRTSGGAGETQYF. In DNA form, the CDR3 reads TGCAGTGCTTCCCGGACTAGCGGGGGGGCGGGAGAGACCCAGTACTTC.

The chain links TRBV2 to TRBJ1-1; maybe TRBD1 (5 bases). The V and J ends lost 5 bases and 1 base respectively, with 11 bases between them. Germline V lookup: CDR1 SNHLY, CDR2 FYNNEI. The CDR3 is made up of 14 amino acids. This CDR3 is CASSTGAGNTEAFF. The CDR3 nucleotides are TGTGCCAGCAGTACCGGGGCCGGGAACACTGAAGCTTTCTTT. Together with reference TRBV2 and TRBJ1-1, the CDR3 gives the full variable domain: EPEVTQTPSHQVTQMGQEVILRCVPISNHLYFYWYRQILGQKVEFLVSFYNNEISEKSEIFDDQFSVERPDGSNFTLKIRSTKLEDSAMYFCASSTGAGNTEAFFGQGTRLTVV.